The 26 T cell receptor beta chains listed next were all sequenced from one sample in a study of cytomegalovirus exposure and HLA in healthy donors. Libraries were prepared by immunoSEQ multiplex PCR; TCRdb keeps only in-frame clonotypes and omits some of them. The data show fewer than 400,000 clones, approximately 85% seen once. The sequenced sample consisted of PBMCs. The receptors derive from a man aged 25 to 40 in good health and CMV-seronegative.

This chain uses TRBV18 with TRBJ1-3, with a possible D match to TRBD1 (6 bases). The germline V gene has CDR1 KGHSH and CDR2 LQKENI. Deletions cut 2 bases from V and 5 bases from J, with 13 bases between. The CDR3 totals 15 residues. The CDR3 region is CASSPIRTGRNTIYF. Here the CDR3 DNA reads TGTGCCAGCTCACCAATCCGTACAGGGCGAAACACCATATATTTT.

This clone was observed a single time. In nucleotides, the CDR3 is TGTGCCAGCAGCCAAGAATCCAGGGTTACAGATACGCAGTATTTT. Protein product: CASSQESRVTDTQYF. This chain joins TRBV7-9 and TRBJ2-3, with a weak D call TRBD1 (5 bases). V lost 5 bases and J lost 3, with 15 bases in between. CDR1 and CDR2 (germline): SEHNR, FQNEAQ (reference sequence). This CDR3 is 15 amino acids long. Full variable domain (missing parts from reference TRBV7-9 and TRBJ2-3): DTGVSQNPRHKITKRGQNVTFRCDPISEHNRLYWYRQTLGQGPEFLTYFQNEAQLEKSRLLSDRFSAERPKGSFSTLEIQRTEQGDSAMYLCASSQESRVTDTQYFGPGTRLTVL.

This clone came up once. The V and J genes are TRBV11-2 and TRBJ1-1, with 7 bases matching TRBD1. The CDR3 covers 12 residues. V lost 5 bases and J lost 7; bases outside the gene matches: 4. The germline V gene encodes CDR1 SGHAT and CDR2 FQNNGV. CDR3 amino acids: CASSQQGYEAFF. CDR3 coding DNA: TGTGCCAGCAGCCAACAGGGGTATGAAGCTTTCTTT. Combining the CDR3 with reference TRBV11-2 and TRBJ1-1 gives the whole variable domain EAGVAQSPRYKIIEKRQSVAFWCNPISGHATLYWYQQILGQGPKLLIQFQNNGVVDDSQLPKDRFSAERLKGVDSTLKIQPAKLEDSAVYLCASSQQGYEAFFGQGTRLTVV.

This clone showed up just once. This chain connects TRBV28 to TRBJ1-4; 8 bases are shared with TRBD1. Per the germline V gene, CDR1 is MDHEN and CDR2 is SYDVKM. V dropped 5 bases and J dropped 5; count of bases not matched to a gene: 10. There are 16 residues in the CDR3. CDR3 protein: CASSPMGGTGNEKLFF. The CDR3 nucleotides are TGTGCCAGCAGTCCCATGGGGGGGACAGGCAATGAAAAACTGTTTTTT.

V usage is TRBV2 and J usage is TRBJ1-2; tentative D call: TRBD1 (6 bases). The CDR3 has 16 residues. Germline CDR1 and CDR2: SNHLY and FYNNEI. The germline V and J ends were trimmed by 6 bases and 6 bases, with 23 bases remaining between them. CDR3 nucleotide sequence: TGTGCCAGCAGCGAGACCCCCTTGAAGGACAGAAATGGCTACACCTTC. Translated: CASSETPLKDRNGYTF.

The chain combines TRBV2 with TRBJ1-4; no clear D gene. The germline V gene has CDR1 SNHLY and CDR2 FYNNEI. The V end lost 9 bases, the J end lost 2 bases, and 7 bases lay between the germline ends. This CDR3 has 12 residues. CDR3 nucleotide sequence: TGTGCCAGTCGACTGACTAATGAAAAACTGTTTTTT. Its protein is CASRLTNEKLFF. Full variable domain (rest looked up from reference TRBV2 and TRBJ1-4): EPEVTQTPSHQVTQMGQEVILRCVPISNHLYFYWYRQILGQKVEFLVSFYNNEISEKSEIFDDQFSVERPDGSNFTLKIRSTKLEDSAMYFCASRLTNEKLFFGSGTQLSVL.

V and J are TRBV20-1 and TRBJ1-2, with D perhaps TRBD1 (6 bases). Per the germline V gene, CDR1 is DFQATT and CDR2 is SNEGSKA (reference sequence). The CDR3 is made up of 11 amino acids. CDR3 protein: CSTTGIDGYTF. The CDR3 bases are TGCAGCACCACAGGGATTGATGGCTACACCTTC.

The chain combines TRBV30 with TRBJ2-7; 7 bases agree with TRBD1. CDR1 and CDR2 from the germline V gene are GTSNPN and SVGIG (reference sequence). V shed 5 bases, J shed 3 bases, and the junction held 7 bases outside the gene matches. This CDR3 has 13 amino acids. Here the CDR3 reads CAWPDWDSYEQYF. The CDR3 region has the DNA TGTGCCTGGCCCGACTGGGACAGCTACGAGCAGTACTTC.

V is TRBV6-4 and J is TRBJ1-2; D might be TRBD1 (6 bases). The CDR3 covers 17 residues. The germline V gene has CDR1 MRHNA and CDR2 SNTAGT. V was trimmed by 9 bases and J by 1 base, leaving 24 bases between them. DNA for the CDR3: TGTGCCAGTTTGGACAGCCGGCTCGTCCGATTTAACTATGGCTACACCTTC. It is translated as CASLDSRLVRFNYGYTF.

The chain recombines TRBV2 with TRBJ1-5, with 7 bases lining up with TRBD1. Germline CDR1 and CDR2: SNHLY and FYNNEI. The junction had 4 bases not matched to a gene; V was cut back by 7 bases and J by 1 base. This CDR3 spans 14 amino acids. CDR3 loop: CASTRDSSNQPQHF. Here the CDR3 DNA reads TGTGCCAGCACGCGGGACAGCAGCAATCAGCCCCAGCATTTT.

J is TRBJ1-3 and V is TRBV2, with TRBD1 identical over 9 bases. V lost 6 bases to trimming and J lost 4 bases; unmatched junction nucleotides: 4. This CDR3 spans 14 amino acids. CDR1 is SNHLY and CDR2 is FYNNEI in the germline V gene. CDR3 region: CASSRDRVGNTIYF. DNA of the CDR3: TGTGCCAGCAGCCGGGACAGGGTCGGAAACACCATATATTTT.

The J gene is TRBJ2-3, the V gene TRBV5-4; TRBD1 matches at 8 bases. Germline V gene lookup returns CDR1 SGHNT and CDR2 YYREEE (reference sequence). The CDR3 covers 13 residues. Germline trimming cut 4 bases from V and 5 bases from J; bases unmatched to any gene: 3. The CDR3 is CASSPRGQDTQYF. The CDR3 DNA reads TGTGCCAGCAGCCCCAGGGGGCAAGATACGCAGTATTTT.

Only one count was recorded for this clone. CDR3 sequence (DNA): TGCGCCAGCAGCCAAGTATCCCAGGGGGTCACAGATACGCAGTATTTT. It yields the protein CASSQVSQGVTDTQYF. J is TRBJ2-3 and V is TRBV4-3, with TRBD1 matching 7 bases. The CDR3 contains 16 residues. The trim removed 1 base at V and 2 bases at J, leaving 6 bases unmatched. The V gene's germline CDR1 is LGHNA and CDR2 YSLEER.

The rearrangement joins TRBV6-5 to TRBJ2-2, with D unresolved. The CDR3 has 14 residues. Trimming pared 10 bases from V and 0 bases from J, leaving 12 bases between. Germline values: CDR1 MNHEY, CDR2 SVGAGI. CDR3 sequence reads: CATRLASNTGELFF. The CDR3 DNA reads TGTGCCACCCGTTTAGCCTCGAACACCGGGGAGCTGTTTTTT.

CDR3: CASCPSGNNSPLHF. The CDR3 region has the DNA TGTGCCAGCTGCCCCTCAGGGAACAATTCACCCCTCCACTTT. The chain joins TRBV7-9 to TRBJ1-6, with a tentative D call TRBD1 (5 bases). V lost 8 bases, J lost 7 bases, and 15 bases lay in between. The CDR3 contains 14 residues. CDR1 is SEHNR and CDR2 is FQNEAQ in the germline V gene (reference sequence).

The V call is TRBV21-1, the J call TRBJ2-7; the table's D gene call, TRBD2, was not cross checked with the DNA. TRBV21-1 represents a pseudogene. The CDR3 has 16 residues. The DNA of the CDR3 is TGTGCCAGCAGCATAGGATTAAGGGAGCTAGTCTACGAGCAGTACTTC. Translation: CASSIGLRELVYEQYF.

The chain has TRBV6-6 and TRBJ2-5; 7 nucleotides align to TRBD1. This CDR3 is 15 amino acids long. From germline, CDR1 is MNHNY and CDR2 SVGAGI (reference sequence). The junction had 11 bases not matched to a gene; V was cut back by 5 bases and J by 5 bases. The CDR3 is CASSLGTARFETQYF. CDR3 sequence (DNA): TGTGCCAGCAGTCTTGGGACAGCGCGGTTTGAGACCCAGTACTTC.

The V call is TRBV19, the J call TRBJ2-7, with D possibly being TRBD1 (5 bases). Germline V CDR1 and CDR2: LNHDA, SQIVND (reference sequence). Between the trimmed V and J ends, which lost 1 base and 4 bases, there was a span of 14 bases. The CDR3 has 15 amino acids. The CDR3 region has the DNA TGTGCCAGTAGTATAGGGGCAGGGCTAATTTACGAGCAGTACTTC. It is translated as CASSIGAGLIYEQYF.

The CDR3 reads CASSFSSGRSTDTQYF. The CDR3 nucleotides are TGCGCCAGCAGCTTTAGTAGCGGGAGGAGCACAGATACGCAGTATTTT. This chain connects TRBV5-1 to TRBJ2-3, with 10 bases identical to TRBD2. There are 16 residues in the CDR3. CDR1 and CDR2 from the germline V gene are SGHRS and YFSETQ. Germline trimming cut 2 bases from V and 0 bases from J; bases unmatched to any gene: 3.

This clone was picked up one time. CDR3 loop: CASSLVRETQYF. In nucleotides, the CDR3 is TGTGCCAGCAGCTTAGTGCGAGAGACCCAGTACTTC. The rearrangement links TRBV7-6 to TRBJ2-5; D remains unclear. The CDR3 sequence is 12 residues long. From germline, CDR1 is SGHVS and CDR2 FNYEAQ. Trimming removed 1 base at V and 4 bases at J, with 4 bases between.

The chain has TRBV6-5 and TRBJ1-1, with TRBD1 matching 9 bases. V dropped 8 bases and J dropped 5; count of bases not matched to a gene: 9. In germline, CDR1 is MNHEY, CDR2 SVGAGI. The CDR3 totals 14 residues. The CDR3 DNA is TGTGCCAGCCGACCAGACAGGGGGGGGACTGAAGCTTTCTTT. Translation gives CASRPDRGGTEAFF.

The chain has TRBV6-6 and TRBJ1-1; D unresolved. V shed 2 bases and J shed 1 base, with 5 bases lying between them. The length of the CDR3 is 13 residues. Looked up from germline, CDR1 is MNHNY and CDR2 is SVGAGI (reference sequence). CDR3 DNA sequence: TGTGCCAGCAGTTACCAAAAGAACACTGAAGCTTTCTTT. Encoded protein: CASSYQKNTEAFF.

The rearrangement links TRBV19 to TRBJ2-6; TRBD1 is a possible D gene (5 bases). Germline V gene data show CDR1 as LNHDA and CDR2 as SQIVND (reference sequence). V was clipped by 7 bases and J by 1 base, with 20 bases between them. The CDR3 loop spans 18 amino acids. The CDR3 bases are TGTGCCAGTACCTCCGACAGAATAATCCCTTCTGGGGCCAACGTCCTGACTTTC. Translation: CASTSDRIIPSGANVLTF. The full variable domain, with the rest looked up from reference TRBV19 and TRBJ2-6, is DGGITQSPKYLFRKEGQNVTLSCEQNLNHDAMYWYRQDPGQGLRLIYYSQIVNDFQKGDIAEGYSVSREKKESFPLTVTSAQKNPTAFYLCASTSDRIIPSGANVLTFGAGSRLTVL.

A single count supports this clone. The chain uses TRBV21-1 and TRBJ1-5. TRBV21-1 has pseudogene status. The CDR3 loop spans 16 amino acids. CDR3 region: CASSKEGGLGNQPQHF. CDR3 DNA sequence: TGTGCCAGCAGCAAAGAGGGAGGGTTGGGCAATCAGCCCCAGCATTTT.

The chain is built from TRBV18 and TRBJ1-4, with no clear D. Germline V CDR1 and CDR2: KGHSH, LQKENI. Trimming took 3 bases from V and 0 from J, leaving 5 bases between them. The CDR3 runs 14 residues. CDR3 region: CASSPLATNEKLFF. The CDR3 DNA reads TGTGCCAGCTCACCTCTTGCAACTAATGAAAAACTGTTTTTT.

V is TRBV9 and J is TRBJ2-3; D possibly corresponds to TRBD2 (6 bases). From germline, CDR1 is SGDLS and CDR2 YYNGEE. Trimming pared 0 bases from V and 0 bases from J, leaving 11 bases between. The CDR3 sequence is 16 residues long. The CDR3 sequence is CASSVEGGTSTDTQYF. The DNA for the CDR3 is TGTGCCAGCAGCGTAGAAGGCGGGACTAGCACAGATACGCAGTATTTT.